This record looks at one T cell receptor beta chain sequence and its context. Its antigen target is currently unknown. Base qualities are not recorded, but no much larger clone differs from it by a single base. The treatment or condition label, as the study defines it: in vitro stimulation with specific CMV peptide epitopes to enrich CMV-specific T cells. Per the germline V gene, MNHEY is the CDR1 and SVGEGT is the CDR2. The CDR3 holds 15 amino acids from the cysteine to the phenylalanine. The CDR3 DNA has 45 bases and is translated from base 1. The junction shows trimming of 0 bases on V and 3 bases on J, plus 9 bases between the germline ends. This specimen belongs to a study of T cell repertoires in cytomegalovirus infection (dated by TCRdb to about 2019). With respect to the entire study: Alongside well-studied HLA-B-restricted epitopes, the peptide stimulations were aimed at recently identified HLA-C-restricted CMV epitopes, whose presentation resists viral immunomodulation. Donor HLA type was relevant to the analysis, as public TCR beta signatures indicated carriage of CMV infection together with the matching HLA type. Overall study results and their limits: The ex vivo response was dominated by HLA-C-restricted CMV-specific TCR beta clonotypes, which also provided the single most frequent clonotype in two of eight donors. Carriers of CMV infection plus the relevant HLA type were discriminated by the cumulative frequency of public TCR beta family members in the study cohort and in an independent roughly 400-donor cohort.

The sample was run on an Illumina HiSeq 1500. TCRdb trimmed the raw reads at Q25, called clones with MiXCR and kept productive beta chains. Rows with one shared CDR3 protein collapse into an entry with the most common genes and DNA. The sample yields approximately 600,000 distinct CDR3 sequences; under 45% were counted once. 48% of the sample belongs to the ten largest clones. This chain is built from TRBV6-2 or TRBV6-3 and TRBJ2-4, with no reliable assignment of the D segment. The sample consisted of cultured PBMCs, taken from culture after CMV antigen stimulation. The source is a human donor in good health (CMV status not recorded). Some clones in this sample may be carry-over from other donors' samples. At the DNA level, the sequence is TGTGCCAGCAGTTACTCGTCGCGAGACAAAAACATTCAGTACTTC. This sequence encodes CASSYSSRDKNIQYF.